The next 32 T cell receptor beta chains were all read from a single sample in a study of cytomegalovirus exposure and HLA in healthy donors. PCR was performed using 60 Vbeta and 13 Jbeta primers. Sequenced by immunoSEQ multiplex PCR; TCRdb stores in-frame clones only, minus some. Of around 100,000 clones listed, roughly 80% are singletons. The sequencing input was PBMCs. The receptor source for this set is a young woman in good health and CMV-seropositive.

This chain links TRBV29-1 with TRBJ1-1, with a possible D match to TRBD1 (5 bases). From germline, CDR1 is SQVTM and CDR2 ANQGSEA. This CDR3 is built from 15 residues. Trimming stripped 7 bases from V and 2 bases from J, with 20 bases between. CDR3 sequence (DNA): TGCAGCGCAGAGGGACTCCACGGGGTTAACACTGAAGCTTTCTTT. This sequence encodes CSAEGLHGVNTEAFF.

This chain connects TRBV29-1 to TRBJ1-3; D gene uncertain. Deletions cut 4 bases from V and 0 bases from J, with 7 bases between. In germline, CDR1 is SQVTM, CDR2 ANQGSEA. The CDR3 runs 13 residues. The CDR3 protein is CSVAISSGNTIYF. DNA for the CDR3: TGCAGCGTTGCTATAAGCTCTGGAAACACCATATATTTT.

This sequence joins TRBV6-4 and TRBJ2-3; TRBD1 is a possible D gene (8 bases). The CDR3 contains 14 residues. Trimming removed 5 bases at V and 3 bases at J, with 12 bases between. CDR1 and CDR2 (germline): MRHNA, SNTAGT. The CDR3 nucleotides read TGTGCCAGCAGTTTACAGGGGGGGACAGATACGCAGTATTTT. Protein product: CASSLQGGTDTQYF.

The V and J genes are TRBV29-1 and TRBJ1-1, with D uncertain. CDR1 and CDR2 (germline): SQVTM, ANQGSEA. The V end lost 4 bases, the J end lost 4 bases, and 10 bases lay between the germline ends. CDR3 length: 12 residues. CDR3: CSVAGWVTEAFF. CDR3 sequence (DNA): TGCAGCGTTGCGGGATGGGTCACTGAAGCTTTCTTT.

The V and J genes are TRBV11-2 and TRBJ1-1, with D tentatively TRBD1 (5 bases). V was pared by 0 bases and J by 4 bases, with 12 bases between. The CDR3 spans 15 residues. The germline gives CDR1 SGHAT, CDR2 FQNNGV. DNA for the CDR3: TGTGCCAGCAGCTTAGATTCAGGGTCGGGCACTGAAGCTTTCTTT. This translates into CASSLDSGSGTEAFF. The complete variable domain, with remaining parts taken from reference TRBV11-2 and TRBJ1-1, reads EAGVAQSPRYKIIEKRQSVAFWCNPISGHATLYWYQQILGQGPKLLIQFQNNGVVDDSQLPKDRFSAERLKGVDSTLKIQPAKLEDSAVYLCASSLDSGSGTEAFFGQGTRLTVV.

This CDR3 is CASSRAGTNEQFF. The CDR3 DNA follows: TGCGCCAGCAGCCGGGCGGGGACCAATGAGCAGTTCTTC. The chain carries TRBV5-1 and TRBJ2-1; a possible D gene is TRBD2 (6 bases). Trimming stripped 4 bases from V and 6 bases from J, with 11 bases between. In germline, CDR1 is SGHRS, CDR2 YFSETQ. The CDR3 is made up of 13 amino acids.

The chain couples TRBV18 to TRBJ2-1; D gene uncertain. Trimming shortened V by 3 bases and J by 4 bases, and 7 bases separated the two germline ends. The CDR3 is 13 residues long. Germline V CDR1 and CDR2: KGHSH, LQKENI. CDR3 sequence (DNA): TGTGCCAGCTCACCTTATACTTACAATGAGCAGTTCTTC. Amino acids: CASSPYTYNEQFF.

The V and J genes are TRBV5-1 and TRBJ1-3; 8 nucleotides line up with TRBD1. Germline V gives CDR1 SGHRS, CDR2 YFSETQ. The CDR3 spans 16 residues. V lost 5 bases, J lost 0 bases, and 7 bases stayed unmatched. The CDR3 spells CASRDGTGSSGNTIYF. CDR3 coding DNA: TGCGCCAGCAGAGACGGGACAGGCAGCTCTGGAAACACCATATATTTT.

The chain is built from TRBV6-5 and TRBJ1-5; D ambiguous. Germline lookup yields CDR1 MNHEY and CDR2 SVGAGI. V was pared by 5 bases and J by 1 base, with 6 bases between. The CDR3 runs to 13 residues. CDR3 nucleotides: TGTGCCAGCAGTGAGGGCAGCAATCAGCCCCAGCATTTT. Translation gives CASSEGSNQPQHF.

Only a few counts were recorded for this clone. The chain carries TRBV6-1 and TRBJ1-2; 7 bases line up with TRBD1. Trimming cost V 2 bases and J 3 bases; bases outside gene matches: 6. This CDR3 contains 15 residues. Germline CDR1 and CDR2: MNHNS and SASEGT. The CDR3 nucleotides read TGTGCCAGCAGTGAAATCGGAGGGGGCGACTATGGCTACACCTTC. Protein: CASSEIGGGDYGYTF.

The CDR3 reads CASSQTATYEQYF. CDR3 nucleotide sequence: TGCGCCAGCAGCCAGACAGCGACCTACGAGCAGTACTTC. This chain links TRBV4-1 with TRBJ2-7; D might be TRBD1 (5 bases). The CDR3 is 13 amino acids. Germline V gene sequence: CDR1 MGHRA, CDR2 YSYEKL. V shed 3 bases and J shed 2 bases, with 8 bases lying between them.

The chain joins TRBV2 to TRBJ1-5; 7 bases fit TRBD1. CDR3 length equals 13 residues. The germline CDR1 and CDR2 sequences are SNHLY and FYNNEI. Trimming took 8 bases from V and 5 from J; bases not matched to a gene: 6. The CDR3 region has the DNA TGTGCCAGCGAAGACAGGGATTATCAGCCCCAGCATTTT. It encodes CASEDRDYQPQHF.

As regards this clone: Different DNA sequences within this sample yield the same CDR3. The J gene is TRBJ2-5, the V gene TRBV19, with TRBD2 identical over 7 bases. Germline CDR1 LNHDA, CDR2 SQIVND (reference sequence). V was pared by 5 bases and J by 5 bases, with 14 bases of the junction left unmatched. The CDR3 sequence is 16 residues long. In DNA form, the CDR3 reads TGTGCCAGTAGTTGGACTAGTGGGATTCCCCGGGAGACCCAGTACTTC. Amino acid sequence: CASSWTSGIPRETQYF.

The rearrangement links TRBV30 to TRBJ1-5; a weak D match, TRBD1 (5 bases). The germline V and J ends were trimmed by 2 bases and 5 bases, with 16 bases remaining between them. The V gene's germline CDR1 is GTSNPN and CDR2 SVGIG (reference sequence). The CDR3 runs to 15 residues. CDR3 bases: TGTGCCTGGAGTAAATCAGACAGTCGATATCAGCCCCAGCATTTT. It codes for CAWSKSDSRYQPQHF.

The rearrangement links TRBV5-1 to TRBJ1-1; D unresolved. This CDR3 contains 15 residues. Trimming stripped 0 bases from V and 1 base from J, with 10 bases between. CDR1 SGHRS and CDR2 YFSETQ come from the germline V gene. CDR3 protein: CASSLAPVGNTEAFF. Here the CDR3 DNA reads TGCGCCAGCAGCTTGGCTCCGGTTGGGAACACTGAAGCTTTCTTT.

J is TRBJ1-2 and V is TRBV2; D may be TRBD1 (5 bases). Looked up from germline, CDR1 is SNHLY and CDR2 is FYNNEI. With 3 bases removed from V and 0 bases from J, the gap between germline ends came to 17 bases. The CDR3 has 17 amino acids. CDR3 protein: CASSDYRAPGSNYGYTF. DNA for the CDR3: TGTGCCAGCAGTGACTACAGAGCCCCAGGGTCTAACTATGGCTACACCTTC.

This clone was recorded only once. This rearrangement joins TRBV5-1 to TRBJ2-1, with 8 positions matching TRBD2. The germline V gene encodes CDR1 SGHRS and CDR2 YFSETQ. CDR3 length: 14 amino acids. V lost 7 bases to trimming and J lost 9 bases; unmatched junction nucleotides: 12. CDR3 sequence: CASSPGGDLREQFF. The CDR3, as DNA: TGCGCCAGCTCCCCGGGAGGGGATCTGCGTGAGCAGTTCTTC. Supplemented by reference TRBV5-1 and TRBJ2-1, the full variable domain reads KAGVTQTPRYLIKTRGQQVTLSCSPISGHRSVSWYQQTPGQGLQFLFEYFSETQRNKGNFPGRFSGRQFSNSRSEMNVSTLELGDSALYLCASSPGGDLREQFFGPGTRLTVL.

The chain recombines TRBV5-1 with TRBJ2-3; 11 bases agree with TRBD2. The CDR3 extends over 16 amino acids. V lost 4 bases to trimming and J lost 4 bases; unmatched junction nucleotides: 8. Germline-derived CDR1 and CDR2 are SGHRS and YFSETQ. The CDR3 protein is CASSVGTSGPSDTQYF. The CDR3 region has the DNA TGCGCCAGCAGCGTAGGGACTAGCGGCCCATCAGATACGCAGTATTTT. The complete variable domain, with remaining parts taken from reference TRBV5-1 and TRBJ2-3, reads KAGVTQTPRYLIKTRGQQVTLSCSPISGHRSVSWYQQTPGQGLQFLFEYFSETQRNKGNFPGRFSGRQFSNSRSEMNVSTLELGDSALYLCASSVGTSGPSDTQYFGPGTRLTVL.

The chain joins TRBV6-1 to TRBJ2-5; a weak D match, TRBD2 (6 bases). Germline loops: CDR1 MNHNS, CDR2 SASEGT. The CDR3 length is 14 residues. V lost 9 bases to trimming and J lost 2 bases, with 16 bases between them. The CDR3 DNA sequence: TGTGCCAGTATGTACCGGGGGATACAAGAGACCCAGTACTTC. This sequence encodes CASMYRGIQETQYF.

In this sample, this clone is medium-sized. The gene calls are TRBV4-1 and TRBJ1-5; 7 bases align to TRBD1. Germline values: CDR1 MGHRA, CDR2 YSYEKL. The CDR3 length is 16 residues. The junction had 10 bases not matched to a gene; V was cut back by 4 bases and J by 4 bases. CDR3: CASSPQGTEANQPQHF. CDR3 in DNA: TGCGCCAGCAGCCCCCAAGGGACAGAAGCTAATCAGCCCCAGCATTTT.

With regard to this clone: An end of the junction differs from the germline gene, which may be a read error. The chain uses TRBV7-9 and TRBJ2-2; 11 nucleotides agree with TRBD2. Germline V gives CDR1 SEHNR, CDR2 FQNEAQ (reference sequence). The CDR3 length is 16 residues. CDR3 protein: CSSSRLAGPNTGELFF. CDR3 DNA sequence: TGTTCCAGCAGCCGACTAGCGGGGCCGAACACCGGGGAGCTGTTTTTT.

The gene calls are TRBV7-8 and TRBJ2-3, with 10 bases lining up with TRBD2. CDR3 size: 16 residues. Germline V gene lookup returns CDR1 SGHVS and CDR2 FQNEAQ. The trim removed 4 bases at V and 5 bases at J, leaving 9 bases unmatched. The DNA of the CDR3 is TGTGCCAGCAGCTCACGGCCTAGCGGGAGTAGAGATACGCAGTATTTT. It yields the protein CASSSRPSGSRDTQYF.

The chain is built from TRBV6-5 and TRBJ2-5; the D gene is possibly TRBD1 (6 bases). CDR1 and CDR2 from the germline V gene are MNHEY and SVGAGI. The CDR3 sequence is 12 residues long. V gave up 2 bases and J gave up 5 bases, with 6 bases separating them. The DNA for the CDR3 is TGTGCCAGCAGTTACGACAGGGAGACCCAGTACTTC. Translated: CASSYDRETQYF.

The chain joins TRBV29-1 to TRBJ2-2; 8 nucleotides agree with TRBD1. Germline values: CDR1 SQVTM, CDR2 ANQGSEA. The CDR3 contains 16 residues. V shed 3 bases and J 3 bases; nucleotides not matched to a gene: 9. Written as DNA, the CDR3 is TGCAGCGTTGAGTCGTCAGGGGGCTTGGACACCGGGGAGCTGTTTTTT. Its translation is CSVESSGGLDTGELFF.

The gene calls are TRBV25-1 and TRBJ2-3; D remains unclear. The V end was cut by 4 bases, the J end by 2 bases, with 10 bases between. Germline CDR1 reads MGHDK; CDR2 reads SYGVNS. This CDR3 region has 14 residues. As DNA, the CDR3 is TGTGCCAGCAGTGTGAGGCAGACCACAGATACGCAGTATTTT. It is translated as CASSVRQTTDTQYF.

This chain uses TRBV29-1 with TRBJ2-7; no reliable D call. The CDR3 has 12 amino acids. Germline loops: CDR1 SQVTM, CDR2 ANQGSEA. V lost 6 bases, J lost 6 bases, and 15 bases lay in between. CDR3 residues: CSVHTLNAEQYF. The CDR3 nucleotides read TGCAGCGTCCACACCCTTAATGCCGAGCAGTACTTC.

The chain links TRBV15 to TRBJ1-2; 8 bases fit TRBD1. Per the germline V gene, CDR1 is LNHNV and CDR2 is YYDKDF (reference sequence). The length of the CDR3 is 17 residues. With V trimmed by 4 bases and J by 4 bases, 14 bases remained unmatched. The CDR3 reads CATSKGTGSGSGYGYTF. CDR3 nucleotide sequence: TGTGCCACCAGCAAGGGGACAGGCTCCGGGTCGGGCTATGGCTACACCTTC.

The rearrangement links TRBV6-6 to TRBJ1-2, with TRBD1 matching 7 bases. From germline, CDR1 is MNHNY and CDR2 SVGAGI (reference sequence). The V and J ends lost 11 bases and 2 bases, in that order; junction bases with no gene match: 8. This CDR3 is built from 13 residues. The DNA of the CDR3 is TGTGCCGGATCGCCGGGACAGAACTATGGCTACACCTTC. This gives the protein CAGSPGQNYGYTF.

This rearrangement joins TRBV30 to TRBJ2-7; 9 bases are shared with TRBD1. The V gene end was trimmed by 4 bases and the J gene end by 4 bases; junction bases not matched to a gene: 17. The CDR3 loop spans 17 amino acids. Germline CDR1 GTSNPN, CDR2 SVGIG (reference sequence). CDR3 residues: CAWIPNPGQGVGYEQYF. CDR3 DNA sequence: TGTGCCTGGATCCCGAACCCGGGACAGGGAGTAGGTTACGAGCAGTACTTC.

The chain couples TRBV5-1 to TRBJ2-7; D possibly corresponds to TRBD1 (6 bases). The germline gives CDR1 SGHRS, CDR2 YFSETQ. This CDR3 comprises 14 residues. V was clipped by 4 bases and J by 3 bases, with 14 bases between them. The CDR3 nucleotides read TGCGCCAGCAGCCCACCCGGACAGTTCTACGAGCAGTACTTC. Its protein product is CASSPPGQFYEQYF.

The rearrangement joins TRBV7-9 to TRBJ1-1; 9 positions agree with TRBD1. The trim removed 5 bases at V and 7 bases at J, leaving 11 bases unmatched. This CDR3 region has 15 residues. CDR1 is SEHNR and CDR2 is FQNEAQ in the germline V gene (reference sequence). The CDR3 protein is CASSPWGQGGNEAFF. Written as DNA, the CDR3 is TGTGCCAGCAGCCCCTGGGGACAGGGAGGGAATGAAGCTTTCTTT.

V is TRBV27 and J is TRBJ2-6, with 8 bases matching TRBD2. CDR3 length: 19 amino acids. Germline assignment: CDR1 MNHEY and CDR2 SMNVEV (reference sequence). V dropped 2 bases and J dropped 0; count of bases not matched to a gene: 9. Here the CDR3 reads CASSLRGGLGYSGANVLTF. Written as DNA, the CDR3 is TGTGCCAGCAGTTTACGGGGGGGCCTTGGGTACTCTGGGGCCAACGTCCTGACTTTC.